These 20 T cell receptor beta chains were all obtained from the same sample, sequenced in a study of T cells in localized non-small cell lung cancer. Clones were read by immunoSEQ multiplex PCR, and TCRdb kept only the in-frame ones, dropping some. The sample holds approximately 1,800 clones, 30% to 35% seen once. The material was normal lung tissue next to the tumor, obtained before any cancer treatment. Source of these receptors: a male donor older than 55 with stage III squamous cell lung carcinoma.

The rearrangement uses TRBV18 and TRBJ2-7; D is ambiguous. The germline CDR1 and CDR2 sequences are KGHSH and LQKENI. The CDR3 loop spans 13 amino acids. V dropped 3 bases and J dropped 0 bases, with 6 bases sitting between them. The CDR3 sequence is CASSPELSYEQYF. CDR3 coding DNA: TGTGCCAGCTCACCCGAACTCTCCTACGAGCAGTACTTC.

This clone was recorded once. The chain combines TRBV29-1 with TRBJ1-4, with 10 bases aligning to TRBD1. The germline CDR1 and CDR2 sequences are SQVTM and ANQGSEA. The CDR3 spans 13 residues. J was trimmed by 7 bases and V by 6 bases; bases with no gene match: 5. CDR3 loop: CSVGTGVGEKLFF. The CDR3 bases are TGCAGCGTCGGGACAGGGGTTGGTGAAAAACTGTTTTTT.

This sequence joins TRBV18 and TRBJ1-1, with D unclear. In germline, CDR1 is KGHSH, CDR2 LQKENI. Trimming removed 5 bases at V and 5 bases at J, with 12 bases between. CDR3 size: 13 residues. CDR3 amino acids: CASSDRLGTEAFF. The CDR3, as DNA: TGTGCCAGCTCAGATCGTCTGGGAACTGAAGCTTTCTTT.

Within the sample, this clone is medium-sized (0.01 to 0.1%). V gene TRBV6-8 combines with J gene TRBJ2-7; tentatively, D is TRBD1 (5 bases). CDR1 is MNHGY, CDR2 SAAAGT, per germline. Trimming took 0 bases from V and 1 from J, leaving 19 bases between them. This CDR3 is built from 18 residues. The CDR3 sequence: CASSYSNRLVRDSYEQYV. In DNA, the CDR3 is TGTGCCAGCAGTTACTCGAATCGTTTAGTCAGGGATTCCTACGAGCAGTACGTC.

This clone is labeled as medium-sized. This chain uses TRBV11-3 with TRBJ2-5; TRBD1 agrees at 7 bases. The germline CDR1 and CDR2 sequences are SGHNT and YENEEA. The CDR3 has 14 residues. The V and J ends lost 3 bases and 4 bases, in that order; junction bases with no gene match: 5. Here the CDR3 reads CASSLGQRRETQYF. The CDR3 DNA reads TGTGCCAGCAGCTTGGGACAGCGGCGAGAGACCCAGTACTTC.

Within the sample, this clone is medium-sized (0.01 to 0.1%). This rearrangement joins TRBV6-8 to TRBJ2-5; 12 nucleotides match TRBD2. CDR1 and CDR2 (germline): MNHGY, SAAAGT. Trimming took 5 bases from V and 4 from J; bases not matched to a gene: 5. CDR3 size: 15 residues. The DNA for the CDR3 is TGTGCCAGCAGTGGACTAGCGGGGTCCCTAGAGACCCAGTACTTC. This codes for CASSGLAGSLETQYF.

The genes are TRBV23-1 and TRBJ2-4; D remains ambiguous. TRBV23-1 is filed as an ORF, its function uncertain. This CDR3 is built from 15 residues. Trimming pared 6 bases from V and 3 bases from J, leaving 15 bases between. The CDR3 DNA follows: TGCGCCAGCAGCCAAAAACATACGGGCAAAAACATTCAGTACTTC. Protein: CASSQKHTGKNIQYF.

Turning to this clone: At the DNA level, this CDR3 is encoded by other sequences in the same sample as well. The J gene is TRBJ2-2, the V gene TRBV18; either TRBD1 or TRBD2 may fit D (5 bases each). V shed 3 bases and J shed 7 bases, with 6 bases lying between them. The CDR3 covers 12 residues. Germline CDR1 reads KGHSH; CDR2 reads LQKENI. The CDR3 loop is CASSPGDGELFF. The CDR3, as DNA: TGTGCCAGCTCACCGGGGGACGGGGAGCTGTTTTTT.

This clone was counted only a few times. The chain couples TRBV6-8 to TRBJ2-1, with 7 bases fitting TRBD2. Germline values: CDR1 MNHGY, CDR2 SAAAGT. This CDR3 has 16 residues. J gave up 8 bases and V 5 bases, and 15 bases lay outside the gene matches. The chain's CDR3 is CASSPRDYPSWDEQFF. CDR3 bases: TGTGCCAGCAGTCCCCGGGACTATCCCTCTTGGGATGAGCAGTTCTTC.

This clone was seen only a few times. The chain couples TRBV11-3 to TRBJ1-1; possible D gene TRBD1, 6 bases. CDR1 and CDR2 from the germline V gene are SGHNT and YENEEA. CDR3 length: 14 amino acids. V lost 3 bases and J lost 0, with 8 bases in between. The DNA for the CDR3 is TGTGCCAGCAGCTTCGGGACACTGAACACTGAAGCTTTCTTT. This encodes CASSFGTLNTEAFF. The variable domain in full, completed from reference TRBV11-3 and TRBJ1-1, reads EAGVVQSPRYKIIEKKQPVAFWCNPISGHNTLYWYLQNLGQGPELLIRYENEEAVDDSQLPKDRFSAERLKGVDSTLKIQPAELGDSAVYLCASSFGTLNTEAFFGQGTRLTVV.

The chain links TRBV18 to TRBJ1-6; 7 positions match TRBD1. The CDR3 consists of 15 residues. Losses at the gene ends were 1 base for V and 8 bases for J; bases not matched to a gene: 5. Germline CDR1 KGHSH, CDR2 LQKENI. The CDR3 DNA sequence: TGTGCCAGCTCACCACTACAGGGGACCGATTCACCCCTCCACTTT. Its translation: CASSPLQGTDSPLHF.

The J gene is TRBJ1-1, the V gene TRBV28; 7 bases agree with TRBD1. Germline V lookup: CDR1 MDHEN, CDR2 SYDVKM. Germline trimming cut 6 bases from V and 8 bases from J; bases unmatched to any gene: 15. The CDR3 extends over 15 amino acids. The CDR3 nucleotides read TGTGCCAGCAGGAGACAGGGACCGGCGGGGCGGGAAGCTTTCTTT. This sequence encodes CASRRQGPAGREAFF. Looking up the rest from reference TRBV28 and TRBJ1-1 gives the full variable domain: DVKVTQSSRYLVKRTGEKVFLECVQDMDHENMFWYRQDPGLGLRLIYFSYDVKMKEKGDIPEGYSVSREKKERFSLILESASTNQTSMYLCASRRQGPAGREAFFGQGTRLTVV.

This clone was counted between two and nine times. J is TRBJ2-4 and V is TRBV6-1; the D gene is possibly TRBD2 (5 bases). With 1 base removed from V and 6 bases from J, the gap between germline ends came to 16 bases. The CDR3 is made up of 16 amino acids. Germline V gives CDR1 MNHNS, CDR2 SASEGT. The DNA for the CDR3 is TGTGCCAGCAGTGAAGGGGCGGCGTATCGGGGAAACATTCAGTACTTC. The encoded protein is CASSEGAAYRGNIQYF.

The CDR3: CAISEPTSGEVETQYF. The CDR3 region has the DNA TGTGCCATCAGTGAGCCGACTAGCGGGGAGGTAGAGACCCAGTACTTC. The chain links TRBV10-3 to TRBJ2-5; 11 nucleotides agree with TRBD2. The CDR3 length is 16 residues. The germline gives CDR1 ENHRY, CDR2 SYGVKD. V lost 2 bases and J lost 4; bases outside the gene matches: 6.

The chain has TRBV19 and TRBJ1-6; D is undetermined. The V end lost 3 bases, the J end lost 0 bases, and 6 bases lay between the germline ends. This CDR3 is built from 15 residues. Germline V gene sequence: CDR1 LNHDA, CDR2 SQIVND (reference sequence). The CDR3, as DNA: TGTGCCAGTAGTATTGGGATCTCCTATAATTCACCCCTCCACTTT. Translated: CASSIGISYNSPLHF.

V usage is TRBV5-1 and J usage is TRBJ1-1; D may be TRBD1 (6 bases). Germline V lookup: CDR1 SGHRS, CDR2 YFSETQ. The CDR3 has 15 residues. V gave up 0 bases and J gave up 2 bases, with 11 bases separating them. The CDR3 DNA is TGCGCCAGCAGCTTGGCGGGGGGACAAAACACTGAAGCTTTCTTT. It specifies CASSLAGGQNTEAFF.

This clone was seen a few times. The genes are TRBV5-1 and TRBJ1-3; D not certain. This CDR3 region has 15 residues. Germline CDR1 SGHRS, CDR2 YFSETQ. Trimming took off 4 bases at V and 3 bases at J, with 14 bases between the two ends. The CDR3 loop is CASSPDGLGGNTIYF. In DNA form, the CDR3 reads TGCGCCAGCAGCCCAGACGGGTTAGGTGGAAACACCATATATTTT. Using reference TRBV5-1 and TRBJ1-3 for the parts outside the CDR3, the full variable domain is KAGVTQTPRYLIKTRGQQVTLSCSPISGHRSVSWYQQTPGQGLQFLFEYFSETQRNKGNFPGRFSGRQFSNSRSEMNVSTLELGDSALYLCASSPDGLGGNTIYFGEGSWLTVV.

This clone was counted once. Here the CDR3 reads CASSDARGKDTGELFF. The CDR3 DNA is TGTGCCAGTAGTGATGCAAGGGGGAAGGACACCGGGGAGCTGTTTTTT. The chain carries TRBV19 and TRBJ2-2; TRBD1 is a possible D gene (6 bases). The V end was cut by 5 bases, the J end by 3 bases, with 16 bases between. The CDR3 spans 16 residues. Germline V gene sequence: CDR1 LNHDA, CDR2 SQIVND (reference sequence).

CDR3 nucleotide sequence: TGTGCCAGTCAGGGACAGGGAGGGAAATCACCCCTCCACTTT. This encodes CASQGQGGKSPLHF. The genes are TRBV19 and TRBJ1-6, with TRBD1 matching over 9 bases. V lost 8 bases and J lost 10; bases outside the gene matches: 9. Looked up from germline, CDR1 is LNHDA and CDR2 is SQIVND (reference sequence). CDR3 size: 14 residues.

This clone was observed a few times. The V call is TRBV9, the J call TRBJ1-5; D is unresolved. The CDR3 covers 13 residues. The V end lost 5 bases, the J end lost 3 bases, and 9 bases lay between the germline ends. The germline V gene has CDR1 SGDLS and CDR2 YYNGEE. Here the CDR3 reads CASSKDANQPQHF. The CDR3 DNA reads TGTGCCAGCAGTAAGGATGCCAATCAGCCCCAGCATTTT.